A single sample gave rise to the 9 T cell receptor beta chains below, sequenced in a study of identical twins. MiXCR was run by TCRdb on the 5' RACE reads, yielding one entry per CDR3 protein. Here the sample spans a few hundred thousand distinct CDR3 sequences, over 9.5% being singletons. The same sample was also used in a study of yellow fever vaccine responses in identical twins.

Sequenced input: memory (CD45RO+) T cells sorted from blood. These receptors all stem from a young woman in good health.

This clonotype has a count of ten or more. The chain employs TRBV28 and TRBJ2-5; 10 nucleotides agree with TRBD2. Unmatched junction bases numbered 6, after V lost 6 bases and J lost 5 bases. This CDR3 spans 14 amino acids. CDR1 is MDHEN, CDR2 SYDVKM, per germline. CDR3 region: CASSSGRARETQYF. In DNA, the CDR3 is TGTGCCAGCAGCAGCGGGAGGGCCCGGGAGACCCAGTACTTC.

V gene TRBV11-3 combines with J gene TRBJ1-5, with D uncertain. Per the germline V gene, CDR1 is SGHNT and CDR2 is YENEEA. Trimming stripped 8 bases from V and 13 bases from J, with 6 bases between. The CDR3 spans 8 residues. CDR3 sequence (DNA): TGTGCCAGCCTCTTACAGCATTTT. This encodes CASLLQHF.

The CDR3 is CASSLEGLAYEQYF. The CDR3 region has the DNA TGTGCCAGCAGCTTAGAGGGACTAGCTTACGAGCAGTACTTC. J is TRBJ2-7 and V is TRBV7-9; TRBD2 aligns across 9 bases. Unmatched junction bases numbered 2, after V lost 1 base and J lost 4 bases. Germline V gives CDR1 SEHNR, CDR2 FQNEAQ (reference sequence). This CDR3 contains 14 residues.

In the case of this clonotype: A much larger clonotype is one base distant, so this may be a read error. The chain joins TRBV20-1 to TRBJ2-7, with 8 bases lining up with TRBD1. The CDR3 runs to 14 residues. Germline lookup yields CDR1 DFQATT and CDR2 SNEGSKA (reference sequence). In DNA form, the CDR3 reads TGCTGTGCTCCTTGGCGGGGACAGGATTACGAGCAGTACTTC. This translates into CCAPWRGQDYEQYF.

The J gene is TRBJ2-3, the V gene TRBV28; the match to TRBD2 covers 10 bases. Trimming cost V 6 bases and J 1 base; bases outside gene matches: 10. Germline V lookup: CDR1 MDHEN, CDR2 SYDVKM. This CDR3 contains 17 residues. The CDR3 reads CASSGPIAGGRTDTQYF. The CDR3 DNA follows: TGTGCCAGCAGCGGACCCATAGCGGGGGGCCGCACAGATACGCAGTATTTT.

This clonotype came up a few times. This chain links TRBV11-2 with TRBJ2-3, with D maybe TRBD2 (6 bases). Germline V gives CDR1 SGHAT, CDR2 FQNNGV. Trimming left V 3 bases short and J 6 bases short, with 19 bases between. The CDR3 runs to 16 residues. CDR3: CASSFTGSGYTDTQYF. The CDR3 bases are TGTGCCAGCAGCTTCACAGGTAGCGGATACACGGATACGCAGTATTTT. The whole variable domain, remainder taken from reference TRBV11-2 and TRBJ2-3, is EAGVAQSPRYKIIEKRQSVAFWCNPISGHATLYWYQQILGQGPKLLIQFQNNGVVDDSQLPKDRFSAERLKGVDSTLKIQPAKLEDSAVYLCASSFTGSGYTDTQYFGPGTRLTVL.

The CDR3 loop reads CASSPWSAAYEQYF. The CDR3 DNA reads TGTGCCAGCAGCCCGTGGTCGGCCGCCTACGAGCAGTACTTC. The rearrangement links TRBV3-1 to TRBJ2-7, with D uncertain. V shed 4 bases and J shed 2 bases, with 12 bases lying between them. Per the germline V gene, CDR1 is LGHDT and CDR2 is YNNKEL (reference sequence). The CDR3 length is 14 residues.

This clonotype has just a few counts. This chain uses TRBV10-2 with TRBJ1-4; D gene ambiguous. The CDR3 covers 13 residues. Deletions cut 7 bases from V and 6 bases from J, with 12 bases between. Germline assignment: CDR1 WSHSY and CDR2 SAAADI. Here the CDR3 reads CASTERVYEKLFF. The CDR3 bases are TGCGCCAGCACCGAGAGGGTCTATGAAAAACTGTTTTTT.

This clonotype was seen more than once but under ten times. Its ends do not fully match the called genes, so a read error is possible. The rearrangement uses TRBV12-3 or TRBV12-4 and TRBJ2-3, with 10 bases matching TRBD2. The CDR3 sequence is 17 residues long. The CDR3 region has the DNA TGTGCCAGCAGTATAGCTAGCGGGAGACCTAGCACAGATACGCAGTATTTT. Translation: CASSIASGRPSTDTQYF.